The 17 T cell receptor beta chains below were found in one sample sequenced in a study of CXCR3-negative and CXCR3-positive naive CD8 T cells. All TRB cDNA libraries came from 5' RACE performed with UMI labels. TCRdb reprocessed the 5' RACE reads and keeps a single row for each CDR3 protein, giving no DNA. This sample carries around 40,000 distinct CDR3 sequences, with about 15% going to the ten biggest clones. The sequencing sample was made of memory CD8+ T cells from blood. These receptors came from a human donor in good health. Some clones in this sample may be carry-over from other donors' samples.

The gene calls are TRBV5-1 and TRBJ2-6; checking the TCRdb D call of TRBD1 is not possible without DNA. Germline CDR1 reads SGHRS; CDR2 reads YFSETQ. The CDR3 is made up of 16 amino acids. CDR3 sequence reads: CASSAGPSSGANVLTF.

The chain has TRBV29-1 and TRBJ1-1; TCRdb calls TRBD1, which cannot be checked without DNA. Germline V gives CDR1 SQVTM, CDR2 ANQGSEA. This CDR3 comprises 12 residues. The chain's CDR3 is CSVDRGDFSAFF. Complete variable domain (other parts from reference TRBV29-1 and TRBJ1-1): SAVISQKPSRDICQRGTSLTIQCQVDSQVTMMFWYRQQPGQSLTLIATANQGSEATYESGFVIDKFPISRPNLTFSTLTVSNMSPEDSSIYLCSVDRGDFSAFFGQGTRLTVV.

The chain has TRBV2 and TRBJ1-2; TCRdb picks TRBD1, but there is no DNA to check that call. The CDR3 totals 13 residues. Germline-derived CDR1 and CDR2 are SNHLY and FYNNEI. This CDR3 is CASSERTGHGYTF.

The V and J genes are TRBV30 and TRBJ2-2. Germline CDR1 is GTSNPN and CDR2 is SVGIG (reference sequence). CDR3 length: 14 amino acids. CDR3 sequence: CAWSISGNTGELFF. Combining the CDR3 with reference TRBV30 and TRBJ2-2 gives the whole variable domain SQTIHQWPATLVQPVGSPLSLECTVEGTSNPNLYWYRQAAGRGLQLLFYSVGIGQISSEVPQNLSASRPQDRQFILSSKKLLLSDSGFYLCAWSISGNTGELFFGEGSRLTVL.

This chain links TRBV29-1 with TRBJ1-2; the TCRdb D gene call, TRBD1, has no DNA to confirm it. The CDR3 has 14 amino acids. CDR1 is SQVTM, CDR2 ANQGSEA, per germline. CDR3 protein: CSVEDRGRNYGYTF.

This chain joins TRBV4-3 and TRBJ2-1. This CDR3 is 14 amino acids long. Germline V gene data show CDR1 as LGHNA and CDR2 as YSLEER. The CDR3 protein is CASSQDQSYNEQFF.

The CDR3: CSDRAGDTEAFF. This chain links TRBV29-1 with TRBJ1-1; TCRdb's D gene call, TRBD1, goes unchecked for lack of DNA. Germline loops: CDR1 SQVTM, CDR2 ANQGSEA. This CDR3 is 12 amino acids long. Together with reference TRBV29-1 and TRBJ1-1, the CDR3 gives the full variable domain: SAVISQKPSRDICQRGTSLTIQCQVDSQVTMMFWYRQQPGQSLTLIATANQGSEATYESGFVIDKFPISRPNLTFSTLTVSNMSPEDSSIYLCSDRAGDTEAFFGQGTRLTVV.

V is TRBV24-1 and J is TRBJ2-3; the TRBD1 assignment by TCRdb is unverifiable without DNA. Germline V gene data show CDR1 as KGHDR and CDR2 as SFDVKD. The length of the CDR3 is 16 residues. The CDR3 here is CATSAGPALTGLPQYF.

The chain is built from TRBV29-1 and TRBJ1-1; TCRdb names TRBD1, which stays unverified in the absence of DNA. The CDR3 consists of 14 residues. Per germline, CDR1 SQVTM and CDR2 ANQGSEA. This CDR3 reads CSVGPDSLNTEAFF.

The V call is TRBV6-2 or TRBV6-3, the J call TRBJ2-6; as DNA is missing, the TRBD1 call by TCRdb cannot be tested. Germline V lookup: CDR1 MNHEY, CDR2 SVGEGT. CDR3 length: 16 amino acids. The CDR3 reads CASSTTGGTGANVLTF.

This rearrangement joins TRBV3-1 to TRBJ2-1; the D call of TRBD2 rests on TCRdb alone, since no DNA is present to check it. Germline V lookup: CDR1 LGHDT, CDR2 YNNKEL (reference sequence). The CDR3 is 14 amino acids. CDR3 in amino acids: CACSPAGGNNEQFF.

The V gene is TRBV7-6, the J gene TRBJ1-5; TCRdb returns TRBD1, unconfirmable since there is no DNA. The CDR3 consists of 14 residues. Germline CDR1 SGHVS, CDR2 FNYEAQ. The CDR3: CASSLQTGTQPQHF.

The chain recombines TRBV29-1 with TRBJ2-5; TCRdb indicates TRBD2, and absent DNA this call remains unverified. The CDR3 covers 13 residues. Germline-derived CDR1 and CDR2 are SQVTM and ANQGSEA. CDR3 amino acids: CSVVRGGPETQYF.

V is TRBV10-1 and J is TRBJ2-5; the D gene TCRdb calls, TRBD2, cannot be checked with no DNA. The V gene's germline CDR1 is WNHNN and CDR2 SYGVQD (reference sequence). The CDR3 has 14 residues. CDR3 in amino acids: CASSAYSGVGTQYF.

The chain couples TRBV11-2 to TRBJ2-3; the D call of TRBD2 rests on TCRdb alone, since no DNA is present to check it. The CDR3 is made up of 18 amino acids. Per the germline V gene, CDR1 is SGHAT and CDR2 is FQNNGV. The CDR3 reads CASSLVKGLAGGPDTQYF.

Here the CDR3 reads CSVEWEYNEQFF. This chain joins TRBV29-1 and TRBJ2-1. From germline, CDR1 is SQVTM and CDR2 ANQGSEA. The length of the CDR3 is 12 residues.

J is TRBJ1-5 and V is TRBV12-5; the D call of TRBD1 rests on TCRdb alone, since no DNA is present to check it. CDR3 length: 15 amino acids. Germline values: CDR1 LGHNT, CDR2 FRNRAP. CDR3 in amino acids: CASGLTGTRDQPQHF.